Below, 22 T cell receptor beta chains from the same sample are listed, as sequenced in a study of response to subunit inactivated influenza vaccine. TCRdb ran MiXCR on the RT-PCR reads and lists one entry per CDR3 protein. The table records 700,000 to 900,000 distinct CDR3 sequences, 21% of them present only once. The starting material was PBMCs from blood, obtained around 5 days after vaccination. All receptors derive from a man aged 45-65 years who received an inactivated influenza vaccine.

Many counts were recorded for this clonotype. The genes are TRBV29-1 and TRBJ2-4, with D perhaps assigned TRBD1 or TRBD2 (5 bases each). CDR1 SQVTM and CDR2 ANQGSEA come from the germline V gene. CDR3 length: 12 amino acids. V was shortened by 7 bases and J by 0 bases, with 7 bases between the two germline ends. CDR3 region: CSAGTAKNIQYF. The CDR3 DNA reads as TGCAGCGCCGGGACAGCCAAAAACATTCAGTACTTC.

This clonotype was seen repeatedly, ten times or more. V is TRBV18 and J is TRBJ2-3; 7 positions agree with TRBD1. This CDR3 has 13 amino acids. CDR1 and CDR2 from the germline V gene are KGHSH and LQKENI. V lost 8 bases and J lost 4; bases outside the gene matches: 6. DNA for the CDR3: TGTGCCAGCAGCCCTGGGACAGCAGATACGCAGTATTTT. This translates into CASSPGTADTQYF. The full variable domain, with the rest looked up from reference TRBV18 and TRBJ2-3, is NAGVMQNPRHLVRRRGQEARLRCSPMKGHSHVYWYRQLPEEGLKFMVYLQKENIIDESGMPKERFSAEFPKEGPSILRIQQVVRGDSAAYFCASSPGTADTQYFGPGTRLTVL.

Here the CDR3 reads CASSQEARPSNEQYF. In nucleotides, the CDR3 is TGCGCCAGCAGCCAAGAAGCTCGTCCTTCGAACGAGCAGTACTTC. V and J are TRBV4-3 and TRBJ2-7, with D unresolved. This CDR3 comprises 15 residues. The germline V and J ends were trimmed by 0 bases and 5 bases, with 14 bases remaining between them. Per germline, CDR1 LGHNA and CDR2 YSLEER.

There are a few counts of this clonotype. The chain carries TRBV12-3 or TRBV12-4 and TRBJ1-5; tentatively, D is TRBD1 (6 bases). CDR3 length: 13 amino acids. Trimming shortened V by 6 bases and J by 6 bases, and 12 bases separated the two germline ends. The CDR3 bases are TGTGCCAGCAGAGATACAGGGCGTCAGCCCCAGCATTTT. Translation: CASRDTGRQPQHF.

This clonotype has only a few counts. The chain is built from TRBV9 and TRBJ2-1; tentatively, D is TRBD2 (5 bases). Trimming stripped 4 bases from V and 10 bases from J, with 12 bases between. Germline assignment: CDR1 SGDLS and CDR2 YYNGEE. CDR3 length: 12 residues. CDR3 residues: CASSLSTGEQFF. The CDR3 DNA reads TGTGCCAGCAGCCTTAGCACGGGGGAGCAGTTCTTC.

The J gene is TRBJ1-6, the V gene TRBV7-8; possible D gene TRBD1, 5 bases. Germline CDR1 and CDR2: SGHVS and FQNEAQ. The CDR3 length is 15 residues. V gave up 0 bases and J gave up 9 bases, with 12 bases separating them. The CDR3 is CASSLAQGLGSPLHF. CDR3 nucleotides: TGTGCCAGCAGCTTAGCGCAGGGCCTGGGTTCACCCCTCCACTTT.

The CDR3: CASSARKQTGSNYGYTF. The CDR3 DNA reads TGCGCCAGCTCAGCGCGCAAACAGACAGGGTCTAACTATGGCTACACCTTC. The V and J genes are TRBV5-1 and TRBJ1-2, with 7 bases identical to TRBD1. CDR1 is SGHRS and CDR2 is YFSETQ in the germline V gene. The CDR3 runs to 17 residues. Trimming took 7 bases from V and 0 from J; bases not matched to a gene: 15.

This clonotype was detected a few times. This chain connects TRBV5-6 to TRBJ2-1, with D possibly matching TRBD2 (5 bases). The CDR3 runs to 12 residues. V was pared by 2 bases and J by 9 bases, with 9 bases between. Germline V CDR1 and CDR2: SGHDT, YYEEEE. The CDR3: CASSFQRAEQFF. Here the CDR3 DNA reads TGTGCCAGCAGCTTTCAGAGGGCTGAGCAGTTCTTC.

The V and J genes are TRBV20-1 and TRBJ1-2; D gene unclear. V lost 6 bases, J lost 4 bases, and 6 bases lay in between. Germline CDR1 is DFQATT and CDR2 is SNEGSKA (reference sequence). The CDR3 sequence is 10 residues long. The CDR3 reads CSARTYGYTF. Written as DNA, the CDR3 is TGCAGTGCCCGAACCTATGGCTACACCTTC.

The rearrangement uses TRBV19 and TRBJ2-1; D remains ambiguous. There are 15 residues in the CDR3. V lost 4 bases to trimming and J lost 2 bases, with 12 bases between them. CDR1 LNHDA and CDR2 SQIVND come from the germline V gene (reference sequence). CDR3: CASSRGSSTYNEQFF. The CDR3 bases are TGTGCCAGTAGTAGGGGAAGCTCGACCTACAATGAGCAGTTCTTC.

This clonotype was found a few times. This chain joins TRBV5-1 and TRBJ2-1, with D unclear. The CDR3 has 15 amino acids. V lost 2 bases and J 2 bases, leaving 11 bases between the germline ends. The germline V gene has CDR1 SGHRS and CDR2 YFSETQ. The CDR3 sequence: CASSFGDLAYNEQFF. CDR3 nucleotide sequence: TGCGCCAGCAGCTTCGGCGACCTCGCCTACAATGAGCAGTTCTTC.

Worth noting for this clonotype: The junction departs from the called germline gene at one end, perhaps through a read error. The rearrangement links TRBV5-1 to TRBJ2-7; TRBD1 is a possible D gene (5 bases). CDR3 size: 14 residues. Germline assignment: CDR1 SGHRS and CDR2 YFSETQ. CDR3 bases: TGCGCCAGCAGCTTGGTCCAGGGAACCTACAAGCAGTACTTC. Protein: CASSLVQGTYKQYF.

This clonotype was counted a few times. V and J are TRBV29-1 and TRBJ2-1; no reliable D call. Trimming pared 1 base from V and 5 bases from J, leaving 12 bases between. In germline, CDR1 is SQVTM, CDR2 ANQGSEA. The CDR3 covers 14 residues. CDR3 DNA: TGCAGCGTTGAAGTATTTTCGGAGAACAATGAGCAGTTCTTC. Protein sequence: CSVEVFSENNEQFF.

This clonotype was observed at least ten times. This chain links TRBV12-3 or TRBV12-4 with TRBJ2-1; possibly TRBD1 for D (6 bases). Trimming shortened V by 5 bases and J by 8 bases, and 19 bases separated the two germline ends. The CDR3 is 15 residues long. This chain's CDR3 is CASSPGTSLLDEQFF. The CDR3 DNA follows: TGTGCCAGCAGTCCCGGGACATCCCTGTTGGATGAGCAGTTCTTC.

The chain recombines TRBV12-3 or TRBV12-4 with TRBJ2-1; tentative D call: TRBD2 (6 bases). Trimming shortened V by 5 bases and J by 2 bases, and 13 bases separated the two germline ends. This CDR3 spans 15 amino acids. CDR3 DNA sequence: TGTGCCAGCAGTAAGGCGGGGCGGACCTACAATGAGCAGTTCTTC. It specifies CASSKAGRTYNEQFF.

This chain joins TRBV4-2 and TRBJ2-4, with D possibly TRBD2 on 7 matching bases. This CDR3 contains 14 residues. Germline V gene sequence: CDR1 LGHNA, CDR2 YNFKEQ. Trimming pared 0 bases from V and 13 bases from J, leaving 16 bases between. The CDR3 DNA is TGTGCCAGCAGCCAAGAAGAGGGGGGGGCACTACAGTACTTC. Translated: CASSQEEGGALQYF.

This chain links TRBV4-1 with TRBJ1-1; no reliable D call. Per germline, CDR1 MGHRA and CDR2 YSYEKL. The CDR3 totals 14 residues. Between the trimmed V and J ends, which lost 0 bases and 1 base, there was a span of 6 bases. CDR3 nucleotide sequence: TGCGCCAGCAGCCAAGATGGAGGGAACACTGAAGCTTTCTTT. Its protein product is CASSQDGGNTEAFF.

This chain uses TRBV27 with TRBJ2-2; 10 bases fit TRBD1. Looked up from germline, CDR1 is MNHEY and CDR2 is SMNVEV (reference sequence). With V trimmed by 3 bases and J by 6 bases, 4 bases remained unmatched. The length of the CDR3 is 15 residues. The CDR3 DNA sequence: TGTGCCAGCAGTTTTGGGACAGGGGCTTCCGGGGAGCTGTTTTTT. Translated: CASSFGTGASGELFF.

This clonotype showed up just once. The genes are TRBV11-2 and TRBJ2-7; D unresolved. The CDR3 is made up of 14 amino acids. Germline lookup yields CDR1 SGHAT and CDR2 FQNNGV. Trimming pared 5 bases from V and 6 bases from J, leaving 17 bases between. The CDR3: CASSPPRLALEQYF. CDR3 in DNA: TGTGCCAGCAGCCCACCTCGGTTGGCACTCGAGCAGTACTTC.

The V call is TRBV7-6, the J call TRBJ2-5; D may be TRBD2 (6 bases). The CDR3 contains 15 residues. The ends were cut back, 2 bases at V and 5 bases at J, with 15 bases in the middle. Germline assignment: CDR1 SGHVS and CDR2 FNYEAQ. The CDR3 here is CASSLNLGGAETQYF. The CDR3 nucleotides are TGTGCCAGCAGCTTAAATCTGGGCGGGGCCGAGACCCAGTACTTC.

CDR3 sequence: CASSEVDSNQPQHF. CDR3 nucleotides: TGTGCCAGCAGCGAAGTGGACAGCAATCAGCCCCAGCATTTT. The genes are TRBV7-9 and TRBJ1-5; D is uncertain. The germline CDR1 and CDR2 sequences are SEHNR and FQNEAQ (reference sequence). The CDR3 consists of 14 residues. Trimming removed 5 bases at V and 1 base at J, with 9 bases between.

This clonotype has just a few counts. The genes are TRBV6-6 and TRBJ2-2; D unclear. V lost 7 bases, J lost 6 bases, and 9 bases lay in between. CDR1 and CDR2 (germline): MNHNY, SVGAGI (reference sequence). The CDR3 is 12 amino acids. The CDR3: CASTPRAGELFF. The DNA for the CDR3 is TGTGCCAGCACCCCAAGAGCCGGGGAGCTGTTTTTT.